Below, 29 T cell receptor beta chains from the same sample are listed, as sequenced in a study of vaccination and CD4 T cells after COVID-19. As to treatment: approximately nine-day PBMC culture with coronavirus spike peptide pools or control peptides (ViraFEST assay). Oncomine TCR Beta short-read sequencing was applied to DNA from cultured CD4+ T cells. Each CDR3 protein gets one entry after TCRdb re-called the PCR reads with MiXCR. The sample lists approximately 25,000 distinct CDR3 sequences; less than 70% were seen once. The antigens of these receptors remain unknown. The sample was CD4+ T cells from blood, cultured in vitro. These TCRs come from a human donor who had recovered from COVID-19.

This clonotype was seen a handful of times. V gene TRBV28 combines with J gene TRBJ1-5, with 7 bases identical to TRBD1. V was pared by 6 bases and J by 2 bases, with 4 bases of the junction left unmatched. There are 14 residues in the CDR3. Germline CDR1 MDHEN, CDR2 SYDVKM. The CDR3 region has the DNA TGTGCCAGCAGGGACAGGCTAGGCAATCAGCCCCAGCATTTT. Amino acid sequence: CASRDRLGNQPQHF.

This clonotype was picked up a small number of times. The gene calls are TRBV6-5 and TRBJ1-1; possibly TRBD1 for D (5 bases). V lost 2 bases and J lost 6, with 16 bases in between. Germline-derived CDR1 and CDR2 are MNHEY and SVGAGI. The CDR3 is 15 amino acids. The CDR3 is CASSYPSRGRAEAFF. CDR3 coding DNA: TGTGCCAGCAGTTACCCGTCTAGGGGAAGGGCTGAAGCTTTCTTT.

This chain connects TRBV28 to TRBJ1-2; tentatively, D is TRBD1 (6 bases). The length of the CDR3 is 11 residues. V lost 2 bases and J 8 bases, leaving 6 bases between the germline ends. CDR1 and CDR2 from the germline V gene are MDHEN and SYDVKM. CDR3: CASSLTGGYTF. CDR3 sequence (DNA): TGTGCCAGCAGTTTAACAGGGGGCTACACCTTC.

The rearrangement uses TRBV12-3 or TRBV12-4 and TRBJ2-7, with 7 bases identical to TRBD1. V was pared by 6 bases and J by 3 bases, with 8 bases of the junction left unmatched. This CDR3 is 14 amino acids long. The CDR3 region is CASSLRQGFYEQYF. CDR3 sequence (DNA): TGTGCCAGCAGCCTAAGACAGGGTTTCTACGAGCAGTACTTC.

The CDR3 loop reads CSANPPGGQPQHF. The CDR3 DNA reads as TGCAGTGCTAATCCTCCGGGAGGCCAGCCCCAGCATTTT. This chain uses TRBV20-1 with TRBJ1-5; D ambiguous. The germline gives CDR1 DFQATT, CDR2 SNEGSKA (reference sequence). This CDR3 spans 13 amino acids. V was clipped by 4 bases and J by 7 bases, with 14 bases between them.

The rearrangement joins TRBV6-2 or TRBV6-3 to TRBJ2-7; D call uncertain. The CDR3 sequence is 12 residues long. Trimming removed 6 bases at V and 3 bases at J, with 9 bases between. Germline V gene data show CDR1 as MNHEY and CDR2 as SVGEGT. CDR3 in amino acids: CASSPDGYEQYF. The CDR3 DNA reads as TGTGCCAGCAGCCCTGACGGCTACGAGCAGTACTTC.

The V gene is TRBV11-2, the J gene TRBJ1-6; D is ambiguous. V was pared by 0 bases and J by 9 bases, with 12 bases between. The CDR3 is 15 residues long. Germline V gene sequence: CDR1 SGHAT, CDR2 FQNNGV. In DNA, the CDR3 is TGTGCCAGCAGCTTAGAGATTGGGGTGGGTTCACCCCTCCACTTT. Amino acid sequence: CASSLEIGVGSPLHF.

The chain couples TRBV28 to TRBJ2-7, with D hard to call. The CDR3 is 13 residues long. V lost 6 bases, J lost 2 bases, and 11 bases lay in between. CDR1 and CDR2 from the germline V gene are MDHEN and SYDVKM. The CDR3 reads CASRRLFPYEQYF. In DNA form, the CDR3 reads TGTGCCAGCAGAAGGCTCTTTCCCTACGAGCAGTACTTC.

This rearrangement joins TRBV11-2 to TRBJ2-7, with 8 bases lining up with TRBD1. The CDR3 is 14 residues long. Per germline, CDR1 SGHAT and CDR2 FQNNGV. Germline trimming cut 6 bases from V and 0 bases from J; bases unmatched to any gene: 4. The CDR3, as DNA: TGTGCCAGCAGTTCGGGACAGGACTCCTACGAGCAGTACTTC. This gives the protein CASSSGQDSYEQYF.

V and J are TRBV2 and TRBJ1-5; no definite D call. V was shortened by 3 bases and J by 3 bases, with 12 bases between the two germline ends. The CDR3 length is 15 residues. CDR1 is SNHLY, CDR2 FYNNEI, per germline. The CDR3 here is CASSDPRQLNQPQHF. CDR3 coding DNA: TGTGCCAGCAGTGACCCACGGCAGCTCAATCAGCCCCAGCATTTT.

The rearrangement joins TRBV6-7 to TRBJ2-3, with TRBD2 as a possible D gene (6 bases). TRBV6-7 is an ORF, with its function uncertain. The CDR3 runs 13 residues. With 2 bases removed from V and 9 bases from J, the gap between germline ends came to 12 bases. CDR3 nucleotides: TGTGCCAGCAGTTACGGGCGGGGAGGCACGCAGTATTTT. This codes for CASSYGRGGTQYF.

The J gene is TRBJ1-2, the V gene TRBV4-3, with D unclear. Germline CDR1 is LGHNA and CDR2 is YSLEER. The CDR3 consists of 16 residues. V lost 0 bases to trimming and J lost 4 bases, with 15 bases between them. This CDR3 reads CASSQDRIEATYGYTF. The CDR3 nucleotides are TGCGCCAGCAGCCAAGATCGCATCGAAGCGACCTATGGCTACACCTTC.

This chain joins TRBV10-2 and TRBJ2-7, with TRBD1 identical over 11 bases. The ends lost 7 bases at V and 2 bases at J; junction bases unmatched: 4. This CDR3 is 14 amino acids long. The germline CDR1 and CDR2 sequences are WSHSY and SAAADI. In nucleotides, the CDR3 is TGCGCCAGCACGGACAGGGGGCGCGCCTACGAGCAGTACTTC. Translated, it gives CASTDRGRAYEQYF.

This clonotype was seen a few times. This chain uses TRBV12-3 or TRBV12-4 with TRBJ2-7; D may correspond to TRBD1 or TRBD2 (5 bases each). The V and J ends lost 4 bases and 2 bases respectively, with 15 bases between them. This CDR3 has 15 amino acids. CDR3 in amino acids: CASSSFGTGTYEQYF. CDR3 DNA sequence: TGTGCCAGCAGTTCGTTTGGGACGGGAACCTACGAGCAGTACTTC.

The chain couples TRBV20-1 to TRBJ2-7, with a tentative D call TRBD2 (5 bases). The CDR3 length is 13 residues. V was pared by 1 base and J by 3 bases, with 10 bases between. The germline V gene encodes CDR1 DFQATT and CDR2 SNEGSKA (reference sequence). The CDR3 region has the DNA TGCAGTGCTAGAGTAGGAGGCCACTACGAGCAGTACTTC. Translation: CSARVGGHYEQYF.

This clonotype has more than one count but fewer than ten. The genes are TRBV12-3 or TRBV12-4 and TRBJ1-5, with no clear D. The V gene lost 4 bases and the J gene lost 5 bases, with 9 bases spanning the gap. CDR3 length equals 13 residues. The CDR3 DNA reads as TGTGCCAGCAGTTACTCGGGAGATCAGCCCCAGCATTTT. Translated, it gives CASSYSGDQPQHF.

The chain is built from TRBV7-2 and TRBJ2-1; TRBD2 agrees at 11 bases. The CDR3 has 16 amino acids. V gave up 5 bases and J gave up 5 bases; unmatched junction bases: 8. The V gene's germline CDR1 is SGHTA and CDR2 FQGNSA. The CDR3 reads CASSGRLAGIHNEQFF. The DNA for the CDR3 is TGTGCCAGCAGCGGTAGACTAGCGGGAATTCACAATGAGCAGTTCTTC.

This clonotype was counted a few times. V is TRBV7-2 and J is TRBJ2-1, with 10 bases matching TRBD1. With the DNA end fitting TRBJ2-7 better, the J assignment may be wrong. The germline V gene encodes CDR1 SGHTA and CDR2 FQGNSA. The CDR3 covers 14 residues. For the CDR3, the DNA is TGTGCCAGCAGCCCGACAGGGGGCGGCTACGAGCAGTACTTC. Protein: CASSPTGGGYEQYF.

The CDR3 spells CSARQLNTEAFF. CDR3 bases: TGCAGTGCTCGACAGTTGAACACTGAAGCTTTCTTT. The V and J genes are TRBV20-1 and TRBJ1-1; a weak D match, TRBD1 (5 bases). Germline CDR1 reads DFQATT; CDR2 reads SNEGSKA (reference sequence). CDR3 length: 12 residues. Deletions cut 5 bases from V and 0 bases from J, with 7 bases between.

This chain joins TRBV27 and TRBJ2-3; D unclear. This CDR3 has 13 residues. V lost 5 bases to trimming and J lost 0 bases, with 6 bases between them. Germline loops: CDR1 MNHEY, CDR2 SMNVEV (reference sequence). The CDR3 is CASSPDSTDTQYF. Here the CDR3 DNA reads TGTGCCAGCAGTCCCGATAGCACAGATACGCAGTATTTT.

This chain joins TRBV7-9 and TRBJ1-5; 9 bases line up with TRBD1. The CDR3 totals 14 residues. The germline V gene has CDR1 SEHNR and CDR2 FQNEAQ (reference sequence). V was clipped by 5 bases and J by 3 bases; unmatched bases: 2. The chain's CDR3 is CASSRTGANQPQHF. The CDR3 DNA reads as TGTGCCAGCAGCCGGACAGGGGCCAATCAGCCCCAGCATTTT.

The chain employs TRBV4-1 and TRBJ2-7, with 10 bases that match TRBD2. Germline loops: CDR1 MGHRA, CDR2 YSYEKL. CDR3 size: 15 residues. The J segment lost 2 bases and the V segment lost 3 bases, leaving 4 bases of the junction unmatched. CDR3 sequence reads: CASSHQLAGTYEQYF. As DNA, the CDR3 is TGCGCCAGCAGCCACCAACTAGCGGGAACCTACGAGCAGTACTTC.

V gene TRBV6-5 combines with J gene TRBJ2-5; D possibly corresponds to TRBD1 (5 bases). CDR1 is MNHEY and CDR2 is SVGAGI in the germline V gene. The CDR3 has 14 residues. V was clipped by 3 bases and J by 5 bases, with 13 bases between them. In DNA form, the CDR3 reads TGTGCCAGCAGTTATTCAGCAGGGTTTGAGACCCAGTACTTC. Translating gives CASSYSAGFETQYF.

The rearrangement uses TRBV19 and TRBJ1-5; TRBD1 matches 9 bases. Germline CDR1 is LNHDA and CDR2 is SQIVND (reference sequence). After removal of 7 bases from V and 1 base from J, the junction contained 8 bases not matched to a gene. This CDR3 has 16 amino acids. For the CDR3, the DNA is TGTGCCAGTACCGGACAGGGGCCGGTAAGCAATCAGCCCCAGCATTTT. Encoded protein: CASTGQGPVSNQPQHF.

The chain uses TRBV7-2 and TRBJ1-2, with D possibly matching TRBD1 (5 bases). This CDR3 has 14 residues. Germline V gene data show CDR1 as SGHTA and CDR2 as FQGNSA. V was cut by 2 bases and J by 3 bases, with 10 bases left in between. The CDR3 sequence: CASSLRDRDYGYTF. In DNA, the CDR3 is TGTGCCAGCAGCTTACGAGACAGAGACTATGGCTACACCTTC.

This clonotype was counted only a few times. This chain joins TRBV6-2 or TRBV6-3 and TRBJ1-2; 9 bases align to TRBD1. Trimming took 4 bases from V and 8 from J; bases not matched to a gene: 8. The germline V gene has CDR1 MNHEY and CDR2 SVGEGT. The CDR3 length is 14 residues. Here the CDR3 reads CASSSLTGGKGYTF. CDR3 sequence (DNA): TGTGCCAGCAGTTCCTTAACAGGGGGCAAAGGCTACACCTTC.

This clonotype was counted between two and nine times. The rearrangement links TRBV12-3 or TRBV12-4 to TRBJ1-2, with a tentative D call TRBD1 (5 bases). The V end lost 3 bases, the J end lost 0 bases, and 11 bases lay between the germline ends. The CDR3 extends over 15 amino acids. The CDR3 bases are TGTGCCAGCAGTTTTTGGGACCCAACTAACTATGGCTACACCTTC. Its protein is CASSFWDPTNYGYTF.

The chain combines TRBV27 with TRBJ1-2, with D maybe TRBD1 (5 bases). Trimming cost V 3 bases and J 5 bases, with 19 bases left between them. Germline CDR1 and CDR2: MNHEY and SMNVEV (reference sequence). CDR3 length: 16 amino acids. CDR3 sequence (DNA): TGTGCCAGCAGTTTCAAGCCCGGGGGGGTGAATTATGGCTACACCTTC. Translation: CASSFKPGGVNYGYTF.

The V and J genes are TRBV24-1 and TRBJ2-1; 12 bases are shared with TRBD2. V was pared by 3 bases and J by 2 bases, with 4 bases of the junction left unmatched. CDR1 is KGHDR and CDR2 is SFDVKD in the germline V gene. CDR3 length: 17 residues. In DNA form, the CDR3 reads TGTGCCACCAGTGATCCCGGACTAGCGGGACCCTACAATGAGCAGTTCTTC. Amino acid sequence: CATSDPGLAGPYNEQFF.